This TCR beta chain stems from a study of beta chain features in type 1 diabetes (dated by TCRdb to 2016 to 2019). Notes on the research overall: No differences in mean age, gender distribution, total cell number or subset yield were found between patients and healthy donors. Regulatory and stem cell-like memory subsets were isolated from only 8 patients and roughly 8 healthy donors, whereas naive and central memory subsets came from all 30 or so donors. A total of under 120,000,000 sorted cells were examined across all samples, and RNA yield correlated strongly with the number of cells per subset. The study compared TCRB repertoires of sorted circulating CD4+ T cell subsets between recently diagnosed type 1 diabetes patients and matched healthy donors.

This clone was observed a handful of times. No antigen is known for it. Base qualities are not recorded, but no much larger clone differs from it by a single base. Study-wide findings and limitations: Sequencing cDNA rather than genomic DNA could over-represent highly expressing activated cells, although activation and CD3 levels did not differ between groups. The naive, central memory and regulatory TCRB repertoires appeared to resemble one another more closely among patients than among healthy donors. A moderate but significant shortening of TCRB CDR3 length was observed in type 1 diabetes patients in all four CD4+ subsets. PCR may preferentially amplify shorter templates, but because patient and control samples were amplified and corrected together, any resulting skew would affect both groups equally. Patients with type 1 diabetes made fewer insertions and deleted more nucleotides at VDJ recombination sites, implying thymic rearrangement abnormalities. Because the HLA sub-analyses included only small numbers of individuals, any influence of HLA type on TCRB rearrangement was left unresolved.

The High Capacity cDNA Reverse Transcription Kit was used to reverse transcribe all of the isolated RNA, meaning that expressed TCRB transcripts were what got sequenced. Deep immunoSEQ sequencing was performed on naive, central memory and regulatory T cell samples, with an average of approximately 4 million total reads per sample. After sorted cells were lysed in RLT buffer, RNA was extracted with DNase-treated RNeasy Micro or Mini kits, with the choice depending on cell number. To prevent cross-contamination, each cell subset was processed individually, whereas patient and healthy donor samples were processed jointly. The immunoSEQ multiplex PCR was used to amplify TCRB sequences from cDNA, yielding 87-bp fragments that span the CDR3 region. Sequencing of the amplicons was done on the Illumina HiSeq platform. The authors' analysis ran thus. Synthetic template baselines were used to correct PCR bias computationally, reads within Hamming distance 2 were collapsed, and singletons that could not be merged were discarded. By aligning reads against IMGT, V, D and J genes, CDR3 length, and insertions or deletions at six rearrangement sites were assigned. Within each subset, clonotype counts were normalized to sorted cell number, after which true diversity and Gini coefficients were computed with the tcR R package. The overlap coefficient, calculated on TCRB nucleotide sequences, was used to quantify repertoire sharing. Out-of-frame TCRB sequences from naive cells were analyzed as a proxy for the pre-selection repertoire. The table was pulled from immuneACCESS by TCRdb, which kept in-frame rearrangements only. Such tables lose some clones; where checked, under half of the loss comes from unresolved V genes, and the rest has no known cause. The D gene and trimming were derived from the DNA, and the V and J assignments and clone size from that table. The sample yields over 600,000 clones; around 12% were counted once. Around 0.12% of the sample is held by the ten biggest clonotypes.

Each donor gave one peripheral blood draw, about 110 mL on average, collected into heparinised tubes. A BD FACSAria II and a panel including CD45RO, CCR7, CD25, CD127, CD95 and CD27 were used to sort naive, central memory, regulatory and stem cell-like memory CD4+ T cells. A purity above 95% was achieved for all sorted populations. PBMCs were isolated right away by Lymphoprep density gradient centrifugation and were stained directly, without culture. So that batch effects would be minimized, each experiment stained and sorted samples in pairs, pairing one healthy donor with one patient. CDR1 MDHEN and CDR2 SYDVKM are derived from the germline V gene. The CDR3 contains 16 residues, cysteine and phenylalanine counted. Only the CDR3 region is kept as DNA, spanning 48 bases read in frame from base 1. The trim is 8 bases for V and 0 bases for J, with a gap of 17 bases between the germline ends.

The chain is encoded by TRBV28 joined to TRBJ1-5, with the D segment identity uncertain. Sequences were obtained from naive CD4+ T cells from blood. The intended sense of this specimen's cell subset or site label: true naive CD4+ T cells. The TCR originated in a man aged 30 to 39 with type 1 diabetes. The CDR3 sequence is CASLSWGQYSNQPQHF. The DNA sequence is given as TGTGCCAGCCTCAGCTGGGGTCAATATAGCAATCAGCCCCAGCATTTT. The reference TRBV28 and TRBJ1-5 proteins fill in what lies around the CDR3, so the full variable domain reads DVKVTQSSRYLVKRTGEKVFLECVQDMDHENMFWYRQDPGLGLRLIYFSYDVKMKEKGDIPEGYSVSREKKERFSLILESASTNQTSMYLCASLSWGQYSNQPQHFGDGTRLSIL.